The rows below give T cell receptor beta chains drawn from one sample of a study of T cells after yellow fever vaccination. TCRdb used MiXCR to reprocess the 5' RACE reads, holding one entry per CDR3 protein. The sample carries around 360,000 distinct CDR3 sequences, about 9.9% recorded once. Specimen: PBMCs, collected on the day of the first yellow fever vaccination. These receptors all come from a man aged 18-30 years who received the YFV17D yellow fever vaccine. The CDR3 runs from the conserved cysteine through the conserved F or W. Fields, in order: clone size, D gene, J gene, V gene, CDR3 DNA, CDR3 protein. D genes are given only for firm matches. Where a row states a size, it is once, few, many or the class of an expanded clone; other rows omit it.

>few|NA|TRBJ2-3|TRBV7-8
TGTGCCAGCAGCCTTGGCAGGGGAGACCCCACAGATACGCAGTATTTT
CASSLGRGDPTDTQYF
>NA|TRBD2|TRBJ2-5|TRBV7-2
TGTGCCAGCAGCCGCGGGACTAGCGGGGGTGAGGGGGAGACCCAGTACTTC
CASSRGTSGGEGETQYF
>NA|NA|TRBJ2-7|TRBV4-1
TGCGCCAGCAGCCAAGCGTTCGGCCTAACTTACGAGCAGTACTTC
CASSQAFGLTYEQYF
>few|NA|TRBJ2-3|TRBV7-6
TGTGCCAGCAGCTTAGTGTGGGCTAACCAAGGGGAGCAGTATTTT
CASSLVWANQGEQYF
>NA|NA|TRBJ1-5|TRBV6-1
TGTGCCAGCAGAGAATACAATCAGCCCCAGCATTTT
CASREYNQPQHF
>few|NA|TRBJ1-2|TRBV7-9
TGTGCCAGCAGCTTAATCAGGGGAGGCTACACCTTC
CASSLIRGGYTF
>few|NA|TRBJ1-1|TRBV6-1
TGTGCCAGCAGTGAATTGGGACCGAACACTGAAGCTTTCTTT
CASSELGPNTEAFF
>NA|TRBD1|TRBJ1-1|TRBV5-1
TGCGCCAGCAGCCAGTTGACAGGGGGGAACACTGAAGCTTTCTTT
CASSQLTGGNTEAFF
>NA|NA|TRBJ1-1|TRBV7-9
TGTGCCAGCAGCTACGGACAGCCTGAAGCTTTCTTT
CASSYGQPEAFF
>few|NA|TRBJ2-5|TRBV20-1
TGCAGTGTCAAGGTTGGGGGGCAAGAGACCCAGTACTTC
CSVKVGGQETQYF
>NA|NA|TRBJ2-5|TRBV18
TGTGCCAGCTCCGCCTTTTCAGAGACCCAGTACTTC
CASSAFSETQYF
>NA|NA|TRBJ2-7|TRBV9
TGTGCCAGCAGCGTAGGTCCCGGAGGAGCCTACGAGCAGTACTTC
CASSVGPGGAYEQYF
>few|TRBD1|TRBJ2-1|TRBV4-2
TGTGCCAGCAGCCAAGGGACTTTAGGACAGGGTCACAATGAGCAGTTCTTC
CASSQGTLGQGHNEQFF
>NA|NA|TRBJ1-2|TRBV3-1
TGTGCCAGCAGCCAAGCACCAGGGACGGCTAACTATGGCTACACCTTC
CASSQAPGTANYGYTF
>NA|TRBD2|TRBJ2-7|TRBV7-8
TGTGCCAGCAGCTCAGAAGCCCTAGCGGGGGTCTACGAGCAGTACTTC
CASSSEALAGVYEQYF
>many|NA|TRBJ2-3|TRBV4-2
TGTGCCAGCAGCCAAGAATTAGAGTGGGATACGCAGTATTTT
CASSQELEWDTQYF
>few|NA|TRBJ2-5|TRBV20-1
TGCAGTGCTGTAGAGGGGAACCAAGAGACCCAGTACTTC
CSAVEGNQETQYF
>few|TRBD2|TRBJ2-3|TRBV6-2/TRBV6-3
TGTGCCAGCAGTACCGGACTAGCATTAACAGATACGCAGTATTTT
CASSTGLALTDTQYF
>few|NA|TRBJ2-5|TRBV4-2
TGTGCCAGCAGCCAATTAACGCGCGAAGAGACCCAGTACTTC
CASSQLTREETQYF
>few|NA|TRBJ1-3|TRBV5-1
TGCGCCAGCAGCGAAAGGGCTTCTGGAAACACCATATATTTT
CASSERASGNTIYF
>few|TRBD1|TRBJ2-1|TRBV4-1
TGCGCCAGCAGCCAACGTACTCCCGGGACAGGTTACTACAATGAGCAGTTCTTC
CASSQRTPGTGYYNEQFF
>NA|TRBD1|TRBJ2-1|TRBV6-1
TGTGCCAGCAGTCCCTCCGGACAGGGCTACAATGAGCAGTTCTTC
CASSPSGQGYNEQFF
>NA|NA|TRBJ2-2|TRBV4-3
TGCGCCAGCAGCCAAGATGCGGGATTCAGGGAGCTGTTTTTT
CASSQDAGFRELFF
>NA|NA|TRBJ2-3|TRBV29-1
TGCAGCGTTACTCCGGGACCCGCGGATACGCAGTATTTT
CSVTPGPADTQYF
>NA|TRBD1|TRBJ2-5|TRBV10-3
TGTGCCATCAGATCCGGGACAGGGGACCAAGAGACCCAGTACTTC
CAIRSGTGDQETQYF
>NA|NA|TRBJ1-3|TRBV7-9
TGTGCCAGCAGCGCGTCGGTGGCTGGAAACACCATATATTTT
CASSASVAGNTIYF
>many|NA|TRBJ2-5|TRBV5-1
TGCGCCAGCAGCTTGGAAACAGTCCAAGAGACCCAGTACTTC
CASSLETVQETQYF
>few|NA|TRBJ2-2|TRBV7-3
TGTGCCAGCAGGACGGGACTCCTACACACCGGGGAGCTGTTTTTT
CASRTGLLHTGELFF
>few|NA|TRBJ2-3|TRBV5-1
TGCGCCAGCAGCCCCCGGGGGGCCTCAGGAGATACGCAGTATTTT
CASSPRGASGDTQYF